A selection of T cell receptor beta chains follows, all from one sample in a study of T cells in Graves' hyperthyroidism and ophthalmopathy. TCRdb re-analysed the multiplex PCR reads in MiXCR, keeping a single row per CDR3 protein. Of hundreds of thousands of distinct CDR3 sequences in the sample, about 15% were seen once. The specimen was blood. The receptors derive from a woman between 18 and 30 years old with Graves' hyperthyroidism. Both conserved end residues are part of each CDR3. Fields, in order: J gene, D gene, V gene, clone size, CDR3 length, CDR3 protein, CDR3 DNA. The D gene is left open where the match is weak. For some rows the clone size is stated as once, few or many, or as a class when expanded; others skip it.

J gene: TRBJ2-6
D gene: TRBD1
V gene: TRBV5-1
clone size: .
CDR3 length: 16
CDR3 protein: CASSRDSATGANVLTF
CDR3 DNA: TGCGCCAGCAGCCGGGACAGCGCAACTGGGGCCAACGTCCTGACTTTC

J gene: TRBJ2-1
D gene: TRBD2
V gene: TRBV28
clone size: many
CDR3 length: 14
CDR3 protein: CASSFPGTMFEQFF
CDR3 DNA: TGTGCCAGCAGTTTCCCCGGGACTATGTTTGAGCAGTTCTTC

J gene: TRBJ2-1
D gene: TRBD2
V gene: TRBV7-2
clone size: few
CDR3 length: 16
CDR3 protein: CASSLVSGRVVNEQFF
CDR3 DNA: TGTGCCAGCAGCTTAGTTTCAGGGAGGGTCGTCAATGAGCAGTTCTTC

J gene: TRBJ1-2
D gene: TRBD1
V gene: TRBV6-2/TRBV6-3
clone size: .
CDR3 length: 15
CDR3 protein: CASTPGGPANYGYTF
CDR3 DNA: TGTGCCAGCACACCAGGGGGACCAGCTAACTATGGCTACACCTTC

J gene: TRBJ2-7
D gene: TRBD1
V gene: TRBV9
clone size: few
CDR3 length: 15
CDR3 protein: CASSESGQGPYEQYF
CDR3 DNA: TGTGCCAGCAGTGAATCGGGACAGGGACCCTACGAGCAGTACTTC

J gene: TRBJ2-2
D gene: .
V gene: TRBV7-9
clone size: few
CDR3 length: 15
CDR3 protein: CASSPKGQNTGELFF
CDR3 DNA: TGTGCCAGCAGCCCAAAGGGACAGAACACCGGGGAGCTGTTTTTT

J gene: TRBJ2-1
D gene: TRBD1
V gene: TRBV4-3
clone size: many
CDR3 length: 14
CDR3 protein: CASSHDRADNEQFF
CDR3 DNA: TGCGCCAGCAGCCACGACAGGGCTGATAATGAGCAGTTCTTC

J gene: TRBJ2-3
D gene: .
V gene: TRBV20-1
clone size: few
CDR3 length: 13
CDR3 protein: CTPSEGLSDTQYF
CDR3 DNA: TGCACCCCGTCGGAGGGACTTTCAGATACGCAGTATTTT

J gene: TRBJ1-1
D gene: .
V gene: TRBV28
clone size: many
CDR3 length: 14
CDR3 protein: CASNNGPAYTEAFF
CDR3 DNA: TGTGCCAGCAACAATGGGCCGGCTTACACTGAAGCTTTCTTT

J gene: TRBJ2-1
D gene: TRBD2
V gene: TRBV20-1
clone size: .
CDR3 length: 13
CDR3 protein: CSQTSGSGNEQFF
CDR3 DNA: TGCAGCCAGACTAGCGGGAGCGGCAATGAGCAGTTCTTC

J gene: TRBJ2-7
D gene: TRBD1
V gene: TRBV5-1
clone size: many
CDR3 length: 16
CDR3 protein: CASSPLRDSYSYEQYF
CDR3 DNA: TGCGCCAGCAGTCCTCTCCGGGACAGTTACTCCTACGAGCAGTACTTC